This T cell receptor (beta chain) derives from a study of vaccination effects on CD4 cells after COVID-19. The wider study: Participants were given two doses of BNT162b2 or mRNA-1273 vaccine.

CDR1 SNHLY and CDR2 FYNNEI come from the germline V gene. Trimming took off 7 bases at V and 2 bases at J, with 14 bases between the two ends. The CDR3 is 14 residues long. Regarding this clone: Its specificity is not known.

The repertoire was sequenced with immunoSEQ multiplex PCR; TCRdb's copy has only in-frame clones and lacks some. The table shows around 45,000 clones, with around three quarters occurring only once. Before sequencing took place, the ViraFEST assay used viral peptide pools to expand antigen-specific CD4+ T cells. Culture lasted about 11 days before CD4+ T cell isolation. Vaccinated recipients, who were negative for nucleocapsid antibodies, had no history of SARS-CoV-2 infection. The material sequenced was CD4+ T cells from PBMCs cultured with SARS-CoV-2 spike peptides, taken before COVID-19 vaccination. The V gene is TRBV2, the J gene TRBJ2-5; D remains ambiguous. This clonotype was obtained from a human donor who received a COVID-19 vaccine. The CDR3 DNA sequence: TGTGCCAGCAAAGCCGGGCAGCCACAAGAGACCCAGTACTTC. Protein sequence: CASKAGQPQETQYF.